A selection of T cell receptor beta chains follows, all from one sample in a study of spatial heterogeneity in lung cancer. Via MiXCR, TCRdb re-called the 5' RACE reads, giving one row per CDR3 protein. The sample consists of some 97,000 distinct CDR3 sequences, approximately 4.7% of them appearing once. The source was lung tumor tissue, collected at surgery. The receptors come from a male donor with early-stage non-small cell lung cancer. Each CDR3 is given with its conserved first and last residue. The order of the fields is V gene, D gene, clone size, J gene, CDR3 protein, CDR3 DNA. A D gene is named only where the DNA matches it firmly. Size values are once, few and many counts, or a class for expanded clones, and some rows have none.

TRBV29-1,.,.,TRBJ2-7,CSVSPGRAYERYF,TGCAGCGTTTCGCCGGGCAGGGCCTACGAGCGGTACTTC
TRBV10-3,.,few,TRBJ1-5,CAISAGGQGQPQHF,TGTGCCATCAGTGCGGGGGGGCAAGGGCAGCCCCAGCATTTT
TRBV20-1,.,few,TRBJ2-3,CSARDPQELDTQYF,TGCAGTGCTAGAGACCCACAGGAATTGGATACGCAGTATTTT
TRBV29-1,.,few,TRBJ2-7,CSVVGGPTYEQYF,TGCAGCGTTGTGGGGGGCCCCACCTACGAGCAGTACTTC
TRBV28,.,.,TRBJ2-1,CASSHTGVEQFF,TGTGCCAGCAGCCACACAGGAGTCGAGCAGTTCTTC
TRBV7-2,.,few,TRBJ1-1,CASSLENTKEAFF,TGTGCCAGCAGCTTAGAAAACACGAAGGAAGCTTTCTTT
TRBV12-3/TRBV12-4,.,few,TRBJ1-1,CASSHLEGQAFF,TGTGCCAGCAGCCATCTGGAGGGGCAAGCTTTCTTT
TRBV11-2,TRBD1,.,TRBJ2-5,CASSLEPGQGAKTQYF,TGTGCCAGCAGCTTAGAGCCGGGACAGGGGGCTAAGACCCAGTACTTC
TRBV28,.,.,TRBJ1-3,CASSSQDRPGPLGNTIYF,TGTGCCAGCAGTTCGCAAGATAGGCCGGGACCCCTGGGAAACACCATATATTTT
TRBV3-1,.,few,TRBJ1-3,CASSPYLGDSSGNTIYF,TGTGCCAGCAGCCCGTATCTCGGTGATTCCTCTGGAAACACCATATATTTT
TRBV28,.,many,TRBJ1-5,CASSLLGRKQPQHF,TGTGCCAGCAGTTTATTGGGTCGGAAACAGCCCCAGCATTTT
TRBV30,.,many,TRBJ2-2,CAWSVSGSDSGELFF,TGTGCCTGGAGTGTTTCGGGATCCGATTCCGGGGAGCTGTTTTTT
TRBV2,.,many,TRBJ2-1,CASSGGRGAGYNEQFF,TGTGCCAGCAGTGGAGGACGCGGAGCAGGTTACAATGAGCAGTTCTTC
TRBV30,.,many,TRBJ2-3,CAWSRVGSRDTQYF,TGTGCCTGGAGCCGGGTAGGGAGCAGAGATACGCAGTATTTT
TRBV14,.,many,TRBJ2-4,CASSQDGVQRGKNIQYF,TGTGCCAGCAGCCAAGATGGCGTTCAACGGGGCAAAAACATTCAGTACTTC
TRBV19,TRBD2,.,TRBJ2-5,CASSPWGTNPGTQYF,TGTGCCAGTAGCCCCTGGGGGACTAACCCCGGGACCCAGTACTTC
TRBV10-1,TRBD2,many,TRBJ2-1,CASSPGLAGGGAYNEQFF,TGCGCCAGCAGCCCCGGACTAGCGGGAGGCGGCGCCTACAATGAGCAGTTCTTC
TRBV5-1,.,many,TRBJ1-1,CASSLAAGNTEAFF,TGCGCCAGCAGCTTGGCGGCGGGTAACACTGAAGCTTTCTTT
TRBV12-3/TRBV12-4,TRBD1,few,TRBJ2-1,CASKRTGGPSEQFF,TGTGCCAGCAAGAGGACAGGGGGGCCCAGTGAGCAGTTCTTC
TRBV5-1,TRBD2,many,TRBJ2-3,CASSLGAGAADTQYF,TGCGCCAGCAGCTTGGGAGCGGGAGCAGCAGATACGCAGTATTTT
TRBV5-1,.,many,TRBJ2-4,CASSLGQLENIQYF,TGCGCCAGCAGCTTGGGCCAACTCGAAAACATTCAGTACTTC
TRBV3-1,.,few,TRBJ1-6,CASSPRPESPLHF,TGTGCCAGCAGCCCGCGACCAGAATCACCCCTCCACTTT
TRBV9,.,many,TRBJ1-1,CASSVTELNTEAFF,TGTGCCAGCAGCGTAACTGAGTTGAACACTGAAGCTTTCTTT
TRBV14,.,many,TRBJ2-2,CASSLLGPMNTGELFF,TGTGCCAGCAGCCTACTCGGCCCAATGAACACCGGGGAGCTGTTTTTT
TRBV10-3,.,many,TRBJ2-7,CAISEVTLYEQYF,TGTGCCATCAGTGAGGTTACTCTCTACGAGCAGTACTTC
TRBV20-1,.,many,TRBJ2-7,CSALLPSAAYEQYF,TGCAGTGCCTTACTTCCCTCGGCCGCCTACGAGCAGTACTTC
TRBV12-3/TRBV12-4,.,many,TRBJ2-2,CASASQYSGELFF,TGTGCCAGCGCATCTCAATACAGCGGGGAGCTGTTTTTT
TRBV5-6,.,once,TRBJ1-4,CASSNRESGKLFF,TGTGCCAGCAGCAACCGGGAGAGTGGAAAACTGTTTTTT
TRBV7-2,TRBD1,.,TRBJ2-2,CTSRQTGGAGELFF,TGTACCAGCAGACAAACAGGGGGTGCCGGGGAGCTGTTTTTT
TRBV7-9,.,many,TRBJ2-1,CASSFTSGNNEQFF,TGTGCCAGCAGTTTCACTTCGGGCAACAATGAGCAGTTCTTC
TRBV28,.,many,TRBJ2-7,CASSFRGVRAGEQYF,TGTGCCAGCAGTTTCCGAGGAGTAAGGGCGGGGGAGCAGTACTTC
TRBV28,TRBD2,many,TRBJ2-5,CASSFGASGRRETQYF,TGTGCCAGCAGTTTCGGAGCTAGCGGGAGACGAGAGACCCAGTACTTC
TRBV3-1,TRBD2,many,TRBJ2-6,CASSRDYPGANVLTF,TGTGCCAGCAGCCGGGACTACCCTGGGGCCAACGTCCTGACTTTC
TRBV10-3,TRBD2,many,TRBJ2-7,CAISDNKGGRITEQYF,TGTGCCATCAGTGATAATAAAGGCGGGAGGATAACGGAGCAGTACTTC